This TCR beta chain was profiled in a study of memory CD4+ T cells and cytomegalovirus serostatus. Study-wide findings and caveats: Of about 150 reported CMV TCRbeta sequences, around 63 were found in memory CD4+ repertoires.

On this clone: Its antigen remains unknown.

Using immunoSEQ multiplex PCR, the repertoire was profiled, and TCRdb retains in-frame clones only, with some absent. In the table there are 45,000 to 65,000 clones, approximately 83% of which are singletons. The sort gate was single viable CD3+CD4+CD8-CD45RO+ cells for memory CD4+ T cells. Donors' CMV status reflects serum IgG against pp150, pp28, p38, p52. After thawing, CD4+ T cells were positively selected. V was trimmed by 3 bases and J by 7 bases, leaving 22 bases between them. The CDR3 runs 16 residues. Germline values: CDR1 SGHNT, CDR2 YYREEE (reference sequence). The source of this sequence is an adult in good health and CMV-seronegative. The sample taken for sequencing was memory CD4+ T cells from blood. V usage is TRBV5-4 and J usage is TRBJ2-5; the D gene is possibly TRBD1 (6 bases). This CDR3 is CASSSWTEGRVLTQYF. The DNA of the CDR3 is TGTGCCAGCAGCTCTTGGACAGAGGGTCGGGTTTTGACCCAGTACTTC.